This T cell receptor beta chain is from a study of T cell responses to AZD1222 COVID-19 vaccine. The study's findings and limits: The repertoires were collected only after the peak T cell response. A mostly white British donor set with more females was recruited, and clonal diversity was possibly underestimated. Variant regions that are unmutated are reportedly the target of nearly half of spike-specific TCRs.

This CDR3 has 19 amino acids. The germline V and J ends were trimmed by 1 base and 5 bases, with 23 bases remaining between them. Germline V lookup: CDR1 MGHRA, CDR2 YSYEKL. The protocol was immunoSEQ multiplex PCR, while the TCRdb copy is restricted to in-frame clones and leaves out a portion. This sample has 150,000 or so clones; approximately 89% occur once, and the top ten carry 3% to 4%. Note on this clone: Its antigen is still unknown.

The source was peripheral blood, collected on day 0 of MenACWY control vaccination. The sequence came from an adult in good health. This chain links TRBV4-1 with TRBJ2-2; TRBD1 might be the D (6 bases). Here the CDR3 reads CASSQGRTKTQGWTGELFF. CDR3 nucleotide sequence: TGCGCCAGCAGCCAAGGTCGAACCAAAACACAGGGCTGGACCGGGGAGCTGTTTTTT.